The clone carrying this T cell receptor beta chain was recorded many times. Antigen specificity is unknown. Its ends do not fully match the called genes, so a read error is possible. The sample is drawn from a study of T-cell reconstitution after alpha-beta-depleted transplantation in children. Regarding the study as a whole: Reports say that about two months after transplant, the alpha-beta T cells came out of several hundred graft clones that had expanded. There were some patients whose high TCRbeta diversity at day 60 came from surviving recipient T cells and thymic progenitors.

Germline V gene data show CDR1 as ENHRY and CDR2 as SYGVKD. The CDR3 sequence is 15 residues long. Unique molecular identifiers were built into the TCRbeta library. TCRdb ran MiXCR on the PCR reads and lists one entry per CDR3 protein. The sample lists 550,000 to 800,000 distinct CDR3 sequences, around 13% seen once, with roughly 0.77% in the top ten. The sequence derives from a girl under 10 years old with congenital amegakaryocytic thrombocytopenia, due to receive a stem cell transplant. The chain is built from TRBV10-3 and TRBJ1-6; possible D gene TRBD1, 6 bases. The sequenced sample was PBMCs, obtained before TCRalphabeta/CD19-depleted stem cell transplant. The CDR3, as DNA: TGTGCCATCACTGAGGGGGGACCCGATAATTCACCCCTCCACTTT. Encoded protein: CAITEGGPDNSPLHF.